One and the same sample provided the 13 T cell receptor beta chains below, sequenced in a study of human T cells and chemical hapten exposure. Regarding time point: pre-sensitization, week 0. The treatment here: therapeutic diphenylcyclopropenone sensitization with weekly scalp DPC. TCRdb fed the RACE reads into MiXCR, producing one record per CDR3 protein. The sample yields under 45,000 distinct CDR3 sequences, over 9.5% seen once. The material sequenced was whole blood, taken in connection with sensitization to the hapten diphenylcyclopropenone (DPC). These receptors originate from a man between 25 and 39 years old with alopecia areata. Some clones in this sample may be carry-over from other donors' samples.

This clonotype was seen ten or more times. The chain links TRBV11-2 to TRBJ2-3; D is unclear. V lost 3 bases, J lost 0 bases, and 4 bases lay in between. CDR3 length equals 13 residues. Per the germline V gene, CDR1 is SGHAT and CDR2 is FQNNGV. CDR3 sequence reads: CASSFPSTDTQYF. The CDR3 DNA is TGTGCCAGCAGCTTCCCTAGCACAGATACGCAGTATTTT.

J is TRBJ2-1 and V is TRBV29-1, with 8 bases matching TRBD2. The V segment lost 2 bases and the J segment 9 bases; nucleotides outside the gene matches: 12. CDR1 and CDR2 from the germline V gene are SQVTM and ANQGSEA. The CDR3 spans 15 residues. The CDR3 is CSVESREGPWAEQFF. The CDR3 nucleotides are TGCAGCGTTGAAAGCCGGGAGGGCCCTTGGGCTGAGCAGTTCTTC.

This clonotype was recorded many times. The rearrangement uses TRBV2 and TRBJ2-7; D is possibly TRBD1 (6 bases). The V gene's germline CDR1 is SNHLY and CDR2 FYNNEI. V lost 3 bases and J lost 11, with 11 bases in between. The CDR3 sequence is 11 residues long. CDR3 loop: CASSDPPGEYF. The CDR3 DNA is TGTGCCAGCAGTGACCCCCCAGGGGAGTACTTC.

To note about this clonotype: This could be a read error, since a much larger clone is one nucleotide away. This chain's CDR3 is CASSLSGLNENLFF. In DNA, the CDR3 is TGTGCCAGCAGTTTATCAGGACTTAATGAAAATCTGTTTTTT. V gene TRBV12-3 or TRBV12-4 combines with J gene TRBJ1-4; no clear D gene. The CDR3 runs to 14 residues.

This clonotype was detected ten times or more. This chain uses TRBV7-6 with TRBJ2-1; TRBD2 aligns across 12 bases. The CDR3 length is 17 residues. J was trimmed by 0 bases and V by 5 bases; bases with no gene match: 5. Looked up from germline, CDR1 is SGHVS and CDR2 is FNYEAQ. CDR3 nucleotide sequence: TGTGCCAGCAGCCTTACTAGCGGGGGGCGCTCCTACAATGAGCAGTTCTTC. Protein sequence: CASSLTSGGRSYNEQFF.

The gene calls are TRBV5-4 and TRBJ2-7, with a possible D match to TRBD1 (5 bases). The germline gives CDR1 SGHNT, CDR2 YYREEE (reference sequence). The germline V and J ends were trimmed by 0 bases and 1 base, with 14 bases remaining between them. The length of the CDR3 is 16 residues. Written as DNA, the CDR3 is TGTGCCAGCAGCTTGGACAGGAGCATGGGTTCCTACGAGCAGTACGTC. Encoded protein: CASSLDRSMGSYEQYV.

This clonotype was counted at least ten times. The rearrangement joins TRBV7-3 to TRBJ1-1; D call uncertain. Trimming stripped 5 bases from V and 0 bases from J, with 16 bases between. CDR3 length equals 16 residues. From germline, CDR1 is SGHTA and CDR2 FQGTGA. The CDR3 region is CASSPSGGAMNTEAFF. The CDR3 DNA follows: TGTGCCAGCAGCCCCTCAGGAGGAGCTATGAACACTGAAGCTTTCTTT.

This clonotype was seen many times. The chain uses TRBV19 and TRBJ1-5; 7 bases line up with TRBD1. The V gene end was trimmed by 5 bases and the J gene end by 11 bases; junction bases not matched to a gene: 9. The CDR3 length is 13 residues. Germline CDR1 and CDR2: LNHDA and SQIVND (reference sequence). CDR3: CASSEATGAAQHF. The CDR3 DNA is TGTGCCAGTAGTGAAGCAACAGGGGCAGCCCAGCATTTT.

This clonotype was observed many times. This chain uses TRBV23-1 with TRBJ2-2, with 7 nucleotides matching TRBD2. TRBV23-1 carries the ORF label, with uncertain function. J lost 5 bases, V lost 0 bases, and 6 bases had no gene match. The CDR3 contains 16 residues. The DNA for the CDR3 is TGCGCCAGCAGTCAATCAGGCTCCGGGAGGACCGGGGAGCTGTTTTTT. Protein: CASSQSGSGRTGELFF.

In its sample, this clonotype was seen a few times. This chain connects TRBV20-1 to TRBJ1-2; D unclear. V was pared by 3 bases and J by 3 bases, with 17 bases between. Germline CDR1 reads DFQATT; CDR2 reads SNEGSKA (reference sequence). There are 15 residues in the CDR3. CDR3 DNA sequence: TGCAGTGCTAGGCTAGTTTTGGCCGGGGACTATGGCTACACCTTC. Translated, it gives CSARLVLAGDYGYTF.

This clonotype was seen a few times. The chain employs TRBV7-2 and TRBJ1-2, with TRBD1 as a possible D gene (6 bases). V lost 1 base and J lost 6, with 15 bases in between. This CDR3 has 15 amino acids. In germline, CDR1 is SGHTA, CDR2 FQGNSA. CDR3 in amino acids: CASSLGGGAAHGYTF. In DNA form, the CDR3 reads TGTGCCAGCAGCTTAGGGGGGGGCGCGGCCCATGGCTACACCTTC.

This clonotype was detected many times. CDR3 bases: TGCAGTGCAAAACCGGCTGGACTAGCGGGCGGATTTAGCTCCTACGAGCAGTACGTC. Its translation is CSAKPAGLAGGFSSYEQYV. The chain combines TRBV20-1 with TRBJ2-7, with 11 bases matching TRBD2. V dropped 6 bases and J dropped 0; count of bases not matched to a gene: 19. Germline-derived CDR1 and CDR2 are DFQATT and SNEGSKA (reference sequence). The CDR3 is made up of 19 amino acids.

This clonotype was detected many times. The chain links TRBV27 to TRBJ2-2; 11 positions match TRBD2. CDR1 and CDR2 (germline): MNHEY, SMNVEV (reference sequence). V gave up 3 bases and J gave up 1 base; unmatched junction bases: 4. The CDR3 runs to 17 residues. The DNA for the CDR3 is TGTGCCAGCAGTTTCCCGGGGACTAGCGGGAACACCGGGGAGCTGTTTTTT. Translating it yields CASSFPGTSGNTGELFF.